This T cell receptor (beta chain) was sequenced in a study of blood T cell repertoires in COVID-19. For the study at large: Both acute and convalescent COVID-19 samples were obtained from the United States, Italy and Spain.

Between the trimmed V and J ends, which lost 5 bases and 1 base, there was a span of 11 bases. The germline gives CDR1 SQVTM, CDR2 ANQGSEA. The CDR3 sequence is 13 residues long. Per the authors' pipeline: Reference gene primer amplification gave nucleated cell count estimates. Libraries were prepared by immunoSEQ multiplex PCR; TCRdb keeps only in-frame clonotypes and omits some of them. V and J calls and clone size are copied from that table; D and trimming were computed from the DNA. Of 45,000 to 65,000 clones in the sample, just under 85% were seen once. The chain couples TRBV29-1 to TRBJ1-1, with a tentative D call TRBD1 (5 bases). The sequenced sample was peripheral blood. This sequence was found in a man in his sixties with acute or convalescent COVID-19. CDR3 loop: CSVLQATNTEAFF. In DNA, the CDR3 is TGCAGCGTTTTACAGGCCACGAACACTGAAGCTTTCTTT.